This T cell receptor (beta chain) came from a study of T cell responses to AZD1222 COVID-19 vaccine (dated by TCRdb to the early 2020s). About the study as a whole: TCR sequencing covered fewer than 250 trial participants: 207 given two doses of AZD1222 and approximately 25 given two doses of MenACWY control vaccine. Trial participants were enrolled by age into 18-55, 56-69 and 70-plus year subgroups, with about 150, 27 and 61 TCR-sequenced participants respectively. Overall study outcomes, separate from this receptor: No day 14 peak-response samples were available, so repertoires were characterized only after the peak T cell response. Reportedly, close to half of the unique spike-specific TCRs recognized epitopes lying outside the regions that are mutated in the B.1.351 and B.1.1.7 variants. The 56-69-year group was small, and its depth increase did not reach significance, likely because of low power. After two AZD1222 doses, spike-specific TCR breadth and depth were significantly higher than at day 0 and than in MenACWY recipients. Conclusions about previously exposed vaccinees were limited because only a handful of AZD1222 recipients were SARS-CoV-2 seropositive at baseline. Most participants were white British and females outnumbered males, and the authors suggested that clonal diversity may have been underestimated. The whole spike protein was spanned by vaccine-associated CD4 TCRs, and dominant responses were seen in regions 160-218 and 743-854.

The CDR3 regions of human TCRbeta chains were analyzed by immunosequencing. Per the authors' processing: Repertoire TCRs were checked for matches against a reference library of SARS-CoV-2-specific TCRs that had been generated using the MIRA antigen-specificity platform. Breadth was defined as the fraction of unique TCRs that were SARS-CoV-2-associated, and depth was defined as the fraction of total T cells that were SARS-CoV-2-associated. Each spike-specific TCR was assigned to its reactive spike region and to a CD4 or CD8 class using the MIRA data. Log10-transformed breadth and depth values were compared by one-way ANOVA with Sidak's multiple comparisons tests. TCRdb provides this immuneACCESS table in a form limited to in-frame rearrangements. Some clones are lacking; in checked studies, under half of them reflect an unresolved V gene, and why the rest are absent is not known. D and trimming were read from the DNA, whereas the V and J calls and clone size are those reported in that table. Recorded for this sample are about 74,000 clones; under 95% of them occurred a single time. Clones ranked in the top ten supply 6.5% to 9.5% of the sample.

The sample's time point, from its label and the paper: about 28 days (+/-7) after the second vaccine dose. AZD1222 recipients whose second dose came at about 4 weeks and those whose second dose came at about 12 weeks were combined into one group, since spike-specific TCR depth and breadth did not differ between the two schedules. The vaccinee samples were drawn from two UK trials, COV001 and COV002, one of which was a single-blind randomized controlled phase 2/3 trial testing AZD1222 (ChAdOx1 nCoV-19) in healthy adults. Trial participant PBMC samples were collected at day 0 and day 28 after the second dose for TCRbeta chain sequencing. This clone has a handful of counts. No antigen is known for it. Base qualities are not recorded, but no much larger clone differs from it by a single base. The CDR3 runs 16 residues from the cysteine to the phenylalanine. Of all the DNA, just the CDR3 is kept, 48 bases in frame from base 1. CDR1 and CDR2 are drawn from the germline V gene (reference sequence): SGHNT, YYREEE. V is trimmed back by 4 bases and J by 2 bases, and the junction contains 7 bases that no gene match accounts for.

This sample comprised peripheral blood, obtained 28 days after the second AZD1222 dose. Recombination connected TRBV5-4 to TRBJ2-1, and TRBD1 aligns with 9 junction nucleotides. The TCR originated in an adult who received the AZD1222 COVID-19 vaccine. The CDR3 here reads CASSPGGDRAYNEQFF. The DNA is TGTGCCAGCAGCCCGGGCGGGGACAGGGCCTACAATGAGCAGTTCTTC.